The 5 T cell receptor delta chains in this list originate from one sample, sequenced in a study of γδ T cells in repeated Plasmodium falciparum infection. Bulk repertoires came from Vgamma9/Vdelta2+ or Vdelta2-negative gammadelta T cells flow-sorted from PBMC. TCRdb repeated clone calling on the multiplex PCR reads with CATT. The sample records roughly 90,000 delta-chain clones, over 0.75% being singletons. Sequencing was done on a sample of gamma-delta T cells from blood. The receptor source for this set is a pool of human donors (malaria-infected and uninfected, not separated).

This clone has more than one count but fewer than ten. The TCRdb protein comes from a much larger clone and disagrees with this DNA's translation at residue 21, likely due to a read error; the protein given here is derived from the DNA. The chain couples TRDV1 to TRDJ1; either TRDD2 or TRDD3 may supply D (6 bases each). The J gene, absent from TCRdb, was called here by matching the DNA to germline. This CDR3 is built from 28 residues. Trimming pared 1 base from V and 4 bases from J, leaving 52 bases between. In germline, CDR1 is TSWWSYY, CDR2 QGS. Here the CDR3 reads CALGERKDERGKSLRIPRGGRSVDKLIF. The CDR3 DNA reads TGTGCTCTTGGGGAACGAAAGGACGAAAGGGGAAAGTCCCTACGTATTCCTAGGGGGGGACGGTCGGTCGATAAACTCATCTTT.

This clone was counted between two and nine times. The TCRdb record carries a much larger clone's protein, which differs from this DNA's translation at residue 4; a read error is the likely cause, and the protein listed here is the DNA translation. V usage is TRDV2 and J usage is TRDJ1; 10 positions agree with TRDD3. TCRdb carries no J gene annotation; the J gene was assigned here by matching the DNA with germline. CDR1 is GEAIGNYY and CDR2 is EKD in the germline V gene. The CDR3 covers 18 residues. Germline trimming cut 6 bases from V and 0 bases from J; bases unmatched to any gene: 15. CDR3: CACNSLLGDSQYTDKLIF. CDR3 in DNA: TGTGCCTGTAACAGTCTACTGGGGGATTCACAGTACACCGATAAACTCATCTTT.

The table lists this clone with a few counts. Since a far larger clone is one base different, this is likely a read error. The sample carries other DNA sequences with the same CDR3. The J gene has no call, while the V gene is TRDV1; TRDD3, as called in the table, went unchecked against the DNA. The CDR3 is made up of 20 amino acids. Germline V lookup: CDR1 TSWWSYY, CDR2 QGS. In DNA, the CDR3 is TGTGCTCTTGGGGAAAACAGCGGGCCATCCTCGGGGGTCCTCACCGATAAGCTCATCTTT. It specifies CALGENSGPSSGVLTDKLIF.

This clone was found a few times. TCRdb records a much larger clone's protein for this DNA, with a difference at residue 5 that likely arises from a read error; the protein given is the translation of the DNA. The genes are TRDV1 and TRDJ1, with D unresolved. The J gene, absent from TCRdb, was called here by matching the DNA to germline. Germline V gene sequence: CDR1 TSWWSYY, CDR2 QGS. Trimming shortened V by 5 bases and J by 0 bases, and 16 bases separated the two germline ends. CDR3 length equals 16 residues. The CDR3 loop reads CALGSKNREDTDKLIF. Written as DNA, the CDR3 is TGTGCTCTTGGGAGTAAAAACAGGGAAGACACCGATAAACTCATCTTT.

In its sample, this clone was seen a few times. TCRdb pairs this DNA with a much larger clone's protein that differs at residue 10, likely a read error; the protein shown was translated from the DNA. The V call is TRDV2, the J call TRDJ1, with 7 bases aligning to TRDD3. No J gene was available from TCRdb, and it was assigned here by a germline match of the DNA. The CDR3 is 18 residues long. Losses at the gene ends were 5 bases for V and 0 bases for J; bases not matched to a gene: 17. Germline CDR1 GEAIGNYY, CDR2 EKD. Written as DNA, the CDR3 is TGTGCCTGTGTGTGTATCTCCTGGGGGCACCCTCACACCGATAAACTCATCTTT. Protein: CACVCISWGHPHTDKLIF.